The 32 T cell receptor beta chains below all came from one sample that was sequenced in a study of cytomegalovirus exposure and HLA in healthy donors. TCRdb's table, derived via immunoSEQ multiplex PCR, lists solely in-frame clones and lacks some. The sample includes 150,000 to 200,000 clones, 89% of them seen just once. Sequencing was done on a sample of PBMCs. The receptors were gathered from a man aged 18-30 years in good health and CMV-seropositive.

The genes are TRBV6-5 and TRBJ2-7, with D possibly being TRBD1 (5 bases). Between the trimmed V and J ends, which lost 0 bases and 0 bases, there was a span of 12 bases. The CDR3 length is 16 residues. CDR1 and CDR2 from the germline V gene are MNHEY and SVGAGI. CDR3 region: CASSYSPRVGSYEQYF. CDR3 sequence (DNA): TGTGCCAGCAGTTACTCTCCCAGGGTGGGCTCCTACGAGCAGTACTTC.

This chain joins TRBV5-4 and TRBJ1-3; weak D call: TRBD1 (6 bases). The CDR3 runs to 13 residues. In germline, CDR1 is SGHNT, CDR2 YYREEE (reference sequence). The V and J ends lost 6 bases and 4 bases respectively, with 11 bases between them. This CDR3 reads CASTIGTGNTIYF. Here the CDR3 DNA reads TGTGCCAGCACCATCGGGACAGGAAACACCATATATTTT.

CDR3 sequence (DNA): TGCAGTGCCGGGGATCTCCGGCGAGCTTTCTTT. Translated, it gives CSAGDLRRAFF. V and J are TRBV20-1 and TRBJ1-1; D remains ambiguous. V lost 6 bases, J lost 10 bases, and 15 bases lay in between. Germline CDR1 DFQATT, CDR2 SNEGSKA (reference sequence). There are 11 residues in the CDR3.

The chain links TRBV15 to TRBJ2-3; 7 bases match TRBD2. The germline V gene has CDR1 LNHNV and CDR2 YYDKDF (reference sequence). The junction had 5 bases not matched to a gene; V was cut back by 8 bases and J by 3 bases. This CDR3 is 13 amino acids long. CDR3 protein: CATSSGPTDTQYF. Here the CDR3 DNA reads TGTGCCACCTCTAGCGGCCCTACAGATACGCAGTATTTT.

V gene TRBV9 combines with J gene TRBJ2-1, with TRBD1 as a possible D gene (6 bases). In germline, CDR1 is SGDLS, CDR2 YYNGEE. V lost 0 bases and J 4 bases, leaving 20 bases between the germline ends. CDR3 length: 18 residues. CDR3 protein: CASSVAVGQQGPYNEQFF. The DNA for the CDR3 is TGTGCCAGCAGCGTAGCCGTGGGTCAACAGGGCCCATACAATGAGCAGTTCTTC.

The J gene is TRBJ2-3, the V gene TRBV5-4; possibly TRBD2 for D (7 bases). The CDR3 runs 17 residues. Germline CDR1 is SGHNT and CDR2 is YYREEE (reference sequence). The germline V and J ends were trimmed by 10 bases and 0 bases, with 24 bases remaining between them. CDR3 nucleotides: TGTGCCTCGACTTGGGGGGGGCCGCCAACTAGCACAGATACGCAGTATTTT. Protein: CASTWGGPPTSTDTQYF.

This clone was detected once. DNA of the CDR3: TGTGCCAGCAGCTCTGGAGCTAGCGGAGCCTACAATGAGCAGTTCTTC. This codes for CASSSGASGAYNEQFF. V gene TRBV9 combines with J gene TRBJ2-1; 7 positions agree with TRBD2. V shed 4 bases, J shed 2 bases, and the junction held 9 bases outside the gene matches. This CDR3 is 16 amino acids long. Looked up from germline, CDR1 is SGDLS and CDR2 is YYNGEE.

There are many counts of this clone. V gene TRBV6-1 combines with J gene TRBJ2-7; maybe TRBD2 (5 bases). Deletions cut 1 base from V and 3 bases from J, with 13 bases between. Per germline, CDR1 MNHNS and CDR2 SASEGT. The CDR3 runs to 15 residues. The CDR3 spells CASSEGLALHYEQYF. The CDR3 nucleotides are TGTGCCAGCAGTGAAGGCCTAGCCCTACACTACGAGCAGTACTTC.

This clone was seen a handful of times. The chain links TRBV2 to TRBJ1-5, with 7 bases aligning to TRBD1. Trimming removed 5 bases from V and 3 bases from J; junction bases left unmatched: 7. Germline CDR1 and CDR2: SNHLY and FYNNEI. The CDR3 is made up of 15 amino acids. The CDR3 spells CASSLTGSDNQPQHF. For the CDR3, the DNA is TGTGCCAGCAGTTTGACAGGGAGTGACAATCAGCCCCAGCATTTT.

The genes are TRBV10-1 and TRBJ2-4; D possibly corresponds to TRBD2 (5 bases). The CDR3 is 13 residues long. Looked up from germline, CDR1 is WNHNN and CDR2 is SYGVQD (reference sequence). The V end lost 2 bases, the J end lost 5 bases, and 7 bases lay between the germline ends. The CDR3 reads CASSETGENIQYF. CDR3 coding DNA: TGCGCCAGCAGTGAGACCGGGGAAAACATTCAGTACTTC.

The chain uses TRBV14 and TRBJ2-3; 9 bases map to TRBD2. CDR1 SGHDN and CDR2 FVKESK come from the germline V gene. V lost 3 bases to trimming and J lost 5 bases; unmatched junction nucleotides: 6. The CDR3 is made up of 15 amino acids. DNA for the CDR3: TGTGCCAGCAGCCACGTTGGACTAGCGAAAGATACGCAGTATTTT. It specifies CASSHVGLAKDTQYF. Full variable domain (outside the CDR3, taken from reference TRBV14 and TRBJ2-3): EAGVTQFPSHSVIEKGQTVTLRCDPISGHDNLYWYRRVMGKEIKFLLHFVKESKQDESGMPNNRFLAERTGGTYSTLKVQPAELEDSGVYFCASSHVGLAKDTQYFGPGTRLTVL.

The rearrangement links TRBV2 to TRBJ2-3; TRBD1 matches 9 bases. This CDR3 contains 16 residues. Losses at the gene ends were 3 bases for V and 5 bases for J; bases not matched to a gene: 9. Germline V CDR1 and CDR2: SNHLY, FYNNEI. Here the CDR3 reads CASSEGTGIVGDTQYF. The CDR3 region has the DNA TGTGCCAGCAGTGAGGGGACAGGGATAGTAGGAGATACGCAGTATTTT.

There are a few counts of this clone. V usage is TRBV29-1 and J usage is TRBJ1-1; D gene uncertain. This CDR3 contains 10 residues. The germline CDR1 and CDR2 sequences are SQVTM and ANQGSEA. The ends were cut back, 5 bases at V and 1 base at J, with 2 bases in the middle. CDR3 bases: TGCAGCGTTCGGAACACTGAAGCTTTCTTT. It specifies CSVRNTEAFF.

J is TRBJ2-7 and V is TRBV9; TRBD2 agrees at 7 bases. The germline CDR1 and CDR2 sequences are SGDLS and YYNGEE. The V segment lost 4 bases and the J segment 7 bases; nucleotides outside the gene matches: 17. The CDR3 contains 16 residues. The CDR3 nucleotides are TGTGCCAGCAGCACCTCGGGTAGCGGGCCGCTTGGGGAGCAGTACTTC. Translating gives CASSTSGSGPLGEQYF.

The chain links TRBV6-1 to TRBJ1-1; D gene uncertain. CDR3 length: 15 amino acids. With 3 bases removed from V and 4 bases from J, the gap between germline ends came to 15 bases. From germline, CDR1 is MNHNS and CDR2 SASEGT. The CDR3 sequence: CASSERAGWGTEAFF. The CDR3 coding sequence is TGTGCCAGCAGTGAGCGTGCGGGGTGGGGCACTGAAGCTTTCTTT.

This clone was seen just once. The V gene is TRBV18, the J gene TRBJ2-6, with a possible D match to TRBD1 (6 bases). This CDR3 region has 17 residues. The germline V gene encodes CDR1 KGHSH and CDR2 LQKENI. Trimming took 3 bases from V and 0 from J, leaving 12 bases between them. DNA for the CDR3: TGTGCCAGCTCACCCCGGGACACTTACTCTGGGGCCAACGTCCTGACTTTC. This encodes CASSPRDTYSGANVLTF.

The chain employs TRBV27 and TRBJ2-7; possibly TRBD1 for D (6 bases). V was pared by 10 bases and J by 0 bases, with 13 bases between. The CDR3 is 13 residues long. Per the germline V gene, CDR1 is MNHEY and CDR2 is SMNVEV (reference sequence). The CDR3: CATGQSPSYEQYF. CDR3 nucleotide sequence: TGTGCCACTGGACAGTCCCCCTCCTACGAGCAGTACTTC.

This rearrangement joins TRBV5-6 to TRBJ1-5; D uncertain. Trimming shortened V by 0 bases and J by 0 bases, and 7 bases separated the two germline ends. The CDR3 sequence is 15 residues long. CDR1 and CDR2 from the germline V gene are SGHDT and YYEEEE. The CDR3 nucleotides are TGTGCCAGCAGCTTGGAACGGGATAGCAATCAGCCCCAGCATTTT. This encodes CASSLERDSNQPQHF.

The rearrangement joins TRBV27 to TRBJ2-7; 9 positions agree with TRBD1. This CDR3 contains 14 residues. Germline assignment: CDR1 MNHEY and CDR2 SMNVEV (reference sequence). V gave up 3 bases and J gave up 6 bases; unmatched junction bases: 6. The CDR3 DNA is TGTGCCAGCAGTTTCGGGACAGGGTTCTTCGAGCAGTACTTC. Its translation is CASSFGTGFFEQYF.

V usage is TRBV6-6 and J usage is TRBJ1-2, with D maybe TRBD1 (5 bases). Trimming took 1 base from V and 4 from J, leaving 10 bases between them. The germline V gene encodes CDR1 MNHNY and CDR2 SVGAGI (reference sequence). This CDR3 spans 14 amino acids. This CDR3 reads CASSYLGQGYGYTF. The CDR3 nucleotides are TGTGCCAGCAGTTACTTGGGGCAGGGCTATGGCTACACCTTC.

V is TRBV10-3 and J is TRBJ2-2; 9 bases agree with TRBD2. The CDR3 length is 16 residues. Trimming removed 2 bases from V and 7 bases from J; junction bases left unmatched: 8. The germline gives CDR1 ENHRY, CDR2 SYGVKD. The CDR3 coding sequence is TGTGCCATCAGTGAGAGGGGACTAGCTAATGGCGGGGAGCTGTTTTTT. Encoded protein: CAISERGLANGGELFF.

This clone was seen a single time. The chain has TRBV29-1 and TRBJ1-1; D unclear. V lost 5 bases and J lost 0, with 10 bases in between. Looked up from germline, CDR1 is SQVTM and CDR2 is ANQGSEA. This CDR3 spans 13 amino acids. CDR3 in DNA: TGCAGCGTTTCCCCGGGGTTGAACACTGAAGCTTTCTTT. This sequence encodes CSVSPGLNTEAFF.

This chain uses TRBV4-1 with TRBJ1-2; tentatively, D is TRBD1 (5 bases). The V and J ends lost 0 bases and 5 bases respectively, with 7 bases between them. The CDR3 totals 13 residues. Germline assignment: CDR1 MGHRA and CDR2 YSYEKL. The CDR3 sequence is CASSQDGQYGYTF. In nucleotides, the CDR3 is TGCGCCAGCAGCCAAGACGGACAATATGGCTACACCTTC.

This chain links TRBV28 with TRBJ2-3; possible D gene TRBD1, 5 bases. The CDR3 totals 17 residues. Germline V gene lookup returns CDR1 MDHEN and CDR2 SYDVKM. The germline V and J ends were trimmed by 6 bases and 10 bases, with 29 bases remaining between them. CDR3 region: CASRFLSLTDPPSAQYF. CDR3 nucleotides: TGTGCCAGCAGATTCCTGTCGTTGACAGATCCTCCATCGGCGCAGTATTTT.

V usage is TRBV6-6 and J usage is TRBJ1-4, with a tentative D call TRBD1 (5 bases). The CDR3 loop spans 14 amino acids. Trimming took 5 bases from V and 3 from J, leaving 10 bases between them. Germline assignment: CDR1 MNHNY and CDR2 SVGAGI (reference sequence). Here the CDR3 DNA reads TGTGCCAGCAGTCCAGGGCGTTCTAATGAAAAACTGTTTTTT. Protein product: CASSPGRSNEKLFF.

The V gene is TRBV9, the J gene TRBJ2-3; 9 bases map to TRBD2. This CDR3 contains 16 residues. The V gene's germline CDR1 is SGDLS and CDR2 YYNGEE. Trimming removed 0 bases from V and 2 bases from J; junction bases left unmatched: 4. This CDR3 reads CASSVGLAAYTDTQYF. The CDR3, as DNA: TGTGCCAGCAGCGTAGGACTAGCGGCCTACACAGATACGCAGTATTTT. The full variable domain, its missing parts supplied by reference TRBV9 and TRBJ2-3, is DSGVTQTPKHLITATGQRVTLRCSPRSGDLSVYWYQQSLDQGLQFLIQYYNGEERAKGNILERFSAQQFPDLHSELNLSSLELGDSALYFCASSVGLAAYTDTQYFGPGTRLTVL.

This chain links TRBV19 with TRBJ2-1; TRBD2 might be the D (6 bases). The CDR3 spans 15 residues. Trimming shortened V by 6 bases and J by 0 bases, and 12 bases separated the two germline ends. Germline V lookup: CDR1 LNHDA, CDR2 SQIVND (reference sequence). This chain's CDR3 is CASSPIADSYNEQFF. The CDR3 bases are TGTGCCAGTAGCCCGATAGCGGACTCCTACAATGAGCAGTTCTTC.

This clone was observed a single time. Here the CDR3 reads CASSPRTGNYGYTF. CDR3 DNA: TGTGCCAGCAGCCCAAGGACAGGGAACTATGGCTACACCTTC. The chain links TRBV11-3 to TRBJ1-2, with 8 bases identical to TRBD1. The CDR3 loop spans 14 amino acids. V shed 5 bases, J shed 2 bases, and the junction held 4 bases outside the gene matches. Germline V gene data show CDR1 as SGHNT and CDR2 as YENEEA.

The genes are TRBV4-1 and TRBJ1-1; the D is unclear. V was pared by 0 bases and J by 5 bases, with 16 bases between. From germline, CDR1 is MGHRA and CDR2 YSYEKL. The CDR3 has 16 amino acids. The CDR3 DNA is TGCGCCAGCAGCCAAGAAGTCCGGGAGGGTTGGACTGAAGCTTTCTTT. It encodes CASSQEVREGWTEAFF.

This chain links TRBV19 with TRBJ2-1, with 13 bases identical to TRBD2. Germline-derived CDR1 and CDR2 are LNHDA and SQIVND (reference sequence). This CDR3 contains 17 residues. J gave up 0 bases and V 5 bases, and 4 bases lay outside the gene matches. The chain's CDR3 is CASSSTSGRFSYNEQFF. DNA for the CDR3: TGTGCCAGTAGTTCGACTAGCGGGAGGTTCTCCTACAATGAGCAGTTCTTC.

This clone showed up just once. For the CDR3, the DNA is TGCGCCAGCAGCTTAAGCGGGAGTTTCTACGAGCAGTACTTC. Translated, it gives CASSLSGSFYEQYF. The gene calls are TRBV5-1 and TRBJ2-7; 8 bases agree with TRBD2. The CDR3 has 14 residues. V was pared by 2 bases and J by 3 bases, with 4 bases of the junction left unmatched. Germline CDR1 is SGHRS and CDR2 is YFSETQ.

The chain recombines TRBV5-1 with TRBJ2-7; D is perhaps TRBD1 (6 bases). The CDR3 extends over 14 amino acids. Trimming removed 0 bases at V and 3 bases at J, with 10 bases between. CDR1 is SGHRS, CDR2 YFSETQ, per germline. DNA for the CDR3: TGCGCCAGCAGCTTGGAAGGGACAAACTACGAGCAGTACTTC. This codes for CASSLEGTNYEQYF.